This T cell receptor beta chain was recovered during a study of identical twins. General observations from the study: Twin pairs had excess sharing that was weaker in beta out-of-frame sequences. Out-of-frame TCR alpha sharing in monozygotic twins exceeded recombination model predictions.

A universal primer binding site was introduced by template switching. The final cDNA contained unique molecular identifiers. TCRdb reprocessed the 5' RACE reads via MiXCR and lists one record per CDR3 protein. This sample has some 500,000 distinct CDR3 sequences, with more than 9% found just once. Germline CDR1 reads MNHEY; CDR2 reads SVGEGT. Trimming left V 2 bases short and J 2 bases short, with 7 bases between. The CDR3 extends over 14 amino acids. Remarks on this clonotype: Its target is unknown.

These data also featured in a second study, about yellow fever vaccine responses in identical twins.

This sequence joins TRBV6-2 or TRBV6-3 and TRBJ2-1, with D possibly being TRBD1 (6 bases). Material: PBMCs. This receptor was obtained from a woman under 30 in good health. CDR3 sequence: CASSYRGTYNEQFF. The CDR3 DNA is TGTGCCAGCAGTTACAGGGGGACCTACAATGAGCAGTTCTTC.